This TCR beta chain emerged from a study of beta chain features in type 1 diabetes. Study at large: Examination covered 107,917,701 sorted cells spanning all samples. Study-wide results and limits: Across all four CD4+ subsets, people with type 1 diabetes showed modestly shorter TCRB CDR3s.

A note on this clone: Its antigen is undetermined.

V trimming: 4 bases; J trimming: 4 bases; junction bases outside the gene matches: 6. CDR3 length: 14 residues. Germline V gene sequence: CDR1 SGHRS, CDR2 YFSETQ. The whole isolated RNA underwent reverse transcription, so sequencing captured expressed TCRB transcripts. TCRdb keeps only in-frame clones here, not all; method: immunoSEQ multiplex PCR. Of more than 300,000 clones listed, roughly 13% are singletons. This receptor was identified in a woman younger than 30 with type 1 diabetes. The sequenced sample was naive CD4+ T cells from blood. The V call is TRBV5-1, the J call TRBJ2-5; the match to TRBD1 covers 8 bases. CDR3 DNA sequence: TGCGCCAGCAGCGCCCTGGACAGGGCAGAGACCCAGTACTTC. Its translation is CASSALDRAETQYF. Full variable domain (remainder filled in from reference TRBV5-1 and TRBJ2-5): KAGVTQTPRYLIKTRGQQVTLSCSPISGHRSVSWYQQTPGQGLQFLFEYFSETQRNKGNFPGRFSGRQFSNSRSEMNVSTLELGDSALYLCASSALDRAETQYFGPGTRLLVL.